The count of the clone carrying this T cell receptor (beta chain) is one. Its antigen is undetermined. These data belong to a study of T cell responses to AZD1222 COVID-19 vaccine. Trimming cost V 3 bases and J 7 bases; bases outside gene matches: 4. Germline V gene data show CDR1 as LGHDT and CDR2 as YNNKEL (reference sequence). CDR3 length: 14 amino acids. Overall study findings and caveats: CD4 TCRs linked to vaccination spanned spike, dominating at 160-218 and 743-854. Donors were mostly white British, more females; clonal diversity possibly underestimated. Spike-specific TCR repertoires showed rising breadth and depth after two AZD1222 doses.

Assay: immunoSEQ multiplex PCR; the TCRdb copy retains only in-frame clones and omits some. In the table there are some 200,000 clones, 85% to 95% of which are singletons. The V call is TRBV3-1 (or the pseudogene TRBV3-2), the J call TRBJ2-1, with 9 bases fitting TRBD1. This specimen was peripheral blood, taken 28 days after the second AZD1222 dose. This TCR came from an adult who received the AZD1222 COVID-19 vaccine. The CDR3 nucleotides are TGTGCCAGCAGCCAGGTGGGGACAGGGAATGAGCAGTTCTTC. Amino acids: CASSQVGTGNEQFF.